One sample yielded the 3 T cell receptor beta chains listed below, sequenced in a study of T-cell reconstitution after alpha-beta-depleted transplantation in children. A library of TCRbeta sequences, prepared with unique molecular identifiers, was generated. One entry per CDR3 protein results from TCRdb running MiXCR on the PCR reads. This sample has some 550,000 distinct CDR3 sequences, with around 16% found just once. The input for sequencing was PBMCs from the stem cell graft donor, taken from the stem cell graft. The receptors were gathered from a human donor who donated a stem cell graft to a child with acute lymphoblastic leukemia.

This clonotype was observed a few times. V gene TRBV7-9 combines with J gene TRBJ2-5; no clear D. Germline loops: CDR1 SEHNR, CDR2 FQNEAQ (reference sequence). V gave up 4 bases and J gave up 4 bases, with 7 bases separating them. The CDR3 spans 12 residues. As DNA, the CDR3 is TGTGCCAGCAGCTCGGTAGGAGAGACCCAGTACTTC. This gives the protein CASSSVGETQYF.

This rearrangement joins TRBV24-1 to TRBJ2-2; possible D gene TRBD2, 7 bases. The CDR3 covers 18 residues. With 5 bases removed from V and 0 bases from J, the gap between germline ends came to 18 bases. Per the germline V gene, CDR1 is KGHDR and CDR2 is SFDVKD. The CDR3 coding sequence is TGTGCCACCAGTGCCCTTAGGGGGGGCACGCCGAACACCGGGGAGCTGTTTTTT. It yields the protein CATSALRGGTPNTGELFF.

Only a few counts were recorded for this clonotype. The chain has TRBV12-3 or TRBV12-4 and TRBJ2-3; 10 bases are shared with TRBD2. The junction had 7 bases not matched to a gene; V was cut back by 6 bases and J by 1 base. There are 16 residues in the CDR3. CDR3 bases: TGTGCCAGCAGCCTACCTAGCGGGAGTGGCACAGATACGCAGTATTTT. Translation: CASSLPSGSGTDTQYF.